The 7 T cell receptor beta chains below all came from one sample that was sequenced in a study of blood T cell repertoires in COVID-19. Clones were read by immunoSEQ multiplex PCR, and TCRdb kept only the in-frame ones, dropping some. The sample records approximately 130,000 clones, roughly 71% being singletons. Sequencing input: peripheral blood. Receptors were obtained from a man aged 80 or over with acute or convalescent COVID-19.

This sequence joins TRBV24-1 and TRBJ2-2, with D possibly matching TRBD1 (5 bases). The germline V gene encodes CDR1 KGHDR and CDR2 SFDVKD. V dropped 4 bases and J dropped 2 bases, with 13 bases sitting between them. The CDR3 totals 16 residues. The CDR3 is CATSDPQATNTGELFF. The DNA of the CDR3 is TGTGCCACCAGTGACCCACAGGCGACTAACACCGGGGAGCTGTTTTTT.

The rearrangement links TRBV9 to TRBJ2-1, with 7 bases lining up with TRBD1. Germline trimming cut 4 bases from V and 0 bases from J; bases unmatched to any gene: 7. The CDR3 contains 16 residues. Germline assignment: CDR1 SGDLS and CDR2 YYNGEE. The CDR3 DNA reads as TGTGCCAGCAGCCCACGGACAGGTAGCTCCTACAATGAGCAGTTCTTC. Its protein is CASSPRTGSSYNEQFF.

The rearrangement links TRBV20-1 to TRBJ2-1; D may be TRBD2 (6 bases). The CDR3 length is 14 residues. Germline V gene sequence: CDR1 DFQATT, CDR2 SNEGSKA (reference sequence). V was shortened by 5 bases and J by 7 bases, with 18 bases between the two germline ends. CDR3 nucleotide sequence: TGCAGTGCTGGTGTAACCGGGACTCGGAATGAGCAGTTCTTC. Encoded protein: CSAGVTGTRNEQFF.

This chain joins TRBV5-1 and TRBJ2-1, with 10 positions matching TRBD1. Trimming cost V 4 bases and J 5 bases; bases outside gene matches: 9. The CDR3 is made up of 16 amino acids. Germline V gives CDR1 SGHRS, CDR2 YFSETQ. The CDR3 DNA follows: TGCGCCAGCAGCCTTCTTCCGGGACAGGGGAACAATGAGCAGTTCTTC. Translating gives CASSLLPGQGNNEQFF.

This sequence joins TRBV5-4 and TRBJ1-2, with D perhaps matching TRBD1 (5 bases). CDR3 size: 15 residues. Germline CDR1 and CDR2: SGHNT and YYREEE (reference sequence). V lost 4 bases and J 0 bases, leaving 13 bases between the germline ends. CDR3 nucleotides: TGTGCCAGCAGCGCGGGGGGGGAAGCTAACTATGGCTACACCTTC. This encodes CASSAGGEANYGYTF. Complete variable domain (other parts from reference TRBV5-4 and TRBJ1-2): ETGVTQSPTHLIKTRGQQVTLRCSSQSGHNTVSWYQQALGQGPQFIFQYYREEENGRGNFPPRFSGLQFPNYSSELNVNALELDDSALYLCASSAGGEANYGYTFGSGTRLTVV.

To note about this clone: The identical CDR3 is also encoded by other nucleotide sequences in the sample. The chain recombines TRBV10-3 with TRBJ2-7; 12 positions agree with TRBD1. The CDR3 runs 15 residues. Germline values: CDR1 ENHRY, CDR2 SYGVKD. V shed 3 bases, J shed 4 bases, and the junction held 4 bases outside the gene matches. The CDR3 nucleotides read TGTGCCATCAGTGATCCGGGACAGGGGGCTTACGAGCAGTACTTC. It codes for CAISDPGQGAYEQYF.

This clone was seen only a few times. The CDR3: CASSPQGRPMAFF. CDR3 DNA sequence: TGTGCCAGCAGCCCACAGGGCCGGCCGATGGCTTTCTTT. This chain connects TRBV7-9 to TRBJ1-1; possible D gene TRBD1, 6 bases. Per germline, CDR1 SEHNR and CDR2 FQNEAQ (reference sequence). There are 13 residues in the CDR3. With 5 bases removed from V and 11 bases from J, the gap between germline ends came to 18 bases.